Given below is one T cell receptor beta chain in context. CDR1 is KGHSH and CDR2 is LQKENI in the germline V gene. This CDR3 has 13 amino acids. The data originate from a study of T cells expressing NK-cell markers. For the study at large: Researchers got TCR beta repertoires out of sorted CD3+CD56+NKG2C+, CD3+CD56+NKG2C- and CD3+CD56-NKG2C+ T cells.

What made the TCR beta cDNA was 5'RACE template switching with UMIs. TCRdb derives one entry per CDR3 protein from the 5' RACE reads, leaving out DNA. This table lists some 150,000 distinct CDR3 sequences. The sequenced sample consisted of blood T cells: a sorted CD56 or NKG2C T cell subset, CD4+ or CD8+ T cells, or bulk PBMC T cells (not recorded which). The rearrangement uses TRBV18 and TRBJ2-7. This sequence was found in a man aged 18 to 29 in good health. CDR3: CASSPPGGYEQYF.